Listed below are T cell receptor beta chains from one sample, sequenced in a study of shared clonotypes between healthy human individuals. TCRdb's copy holds only in-frame clones and misses some; the assay was immunoSEQ multiplex PCR. The repertoire holds about 1.1 million clones, with 77% as singletons. The sequencing sample was made of memory CD4+ T cells from PBMCs. Every receptor here comes from a young man in good health. Some clones in this sample may be carry-over from other donors' samples. CDR3s include the opening cysteine and the closing phenylalanine or tryptophan. The D gene is left open where the match is weak. Rows give clone size only sometimes, using once, few, many, or a class for an expanded clone.

V: TRBV5-1
size: .
D: .
J: TRBJ1-2
CDR3: CASSLAEGFGYTF
DNA: TGCGCCAGCAGCTTGGCCGAAGGGTTCGGCTACACCTTC

V: TRBV11-3
size: .
D: .
J: TRBJ2-1
CDR3: CASSLALGGNNEQFF
DNA: TGTGCCAGCAGCTTAGCCCTAGGAGGCAACAATGAGCAGTTCTTC

V: TRBV2
size: .
D: .
J: TRBJ2-5
CDR3: CASSVLRQETQYF
DNA: TGTGCCAGCAGTGTTTTGCGGCAAGAGACCCAGTACTTC

V: TRBV5-1
size: .
D: TRBD2
J: TRBJ2-5
CDR3: CASRLYVQAGGPGETQYF
DNA: TGCGCCAGCAGGCTTTACGTTCAAGCGGGAGGGCCGGGAGAGACCCAGTACTTC

V: TRBV2
size: few
D: TRBD1
J: TRBJ1-1
CDR3: CASTSSRGTEAFF
DNA: TGTGCCAGCACCTCGAGCAGGGGGACCGAAGCTTTCTTT

V: TRBV6-4
size: .
D: TRBD1
J: TRBJ1-1
CDR3: CASRDRGRGTEAFF
DNA: TGTGCCAGCAGGGACAGGGGGCGAGGCACTGAAGCTTTCTTT

V: TRBV6-6
size: .
D: .
J: TRBJ1-2
CDR3: CASSYSAGANYGYTF
DNA: TGTGCCAGCAGTTACTCCGCAGGGGCTAACTATGGCTACACCTTC

V: TRBV10-3
size: .
D: .
J: TRBJ2-1
CDR3: CAISESSWGAYNEQFF
DNA: TGTGCCATCAGTGAGTCGTCGTGGGGCGCCTACAATGAGCAGTTCTTC

V: TRBV30
size: once
D: .
J: TRBJ2-7
CDR3: CAWRDIYEQYF
DNA: TGTGCCTGGAGAGATATTTACGAGCAGTACTTC

V: TRBV27
size: .
D: TRBD1
J: TRBJ2-7
CDR3: CASRRQGNEQYF
DNA: TGTGCCAGCAGGCGACAGGGGAACGAGCAGTACTTC

V: TRBV27
size: many
D: .
J: TRBJ1-2
CDR3: CASSLTGYYGYTF
DNA: TGTGCCAGCAGTCTCACAGGGTACTATGGCTACACCTTC

V: TRBV29-1
size: .
D: .
J: TRBJ1-2
CDR3: CSVESRTPTYGYTF
DNA: TGCAGCGTTGAAAGCAGGACGCCTACCTATGGCTACACCTTC

V: TRBV2
size: .
D: .
J: TRBJ2-2
CDR3: CASKAGTTNTGELFF
DNA: TGTGCCAGTAAGGCGGGAACGACGAACACCGGGGAGCTGTTTTTT

V: TRBV5-1
size: few
D: TRBD1
J: TRBJ1-4
CDR3: CASSQQGRGEKLFF
DNA: TGCGCCAGCAGCCAACAGGGGAGAGGAGAAAAACTGTTTTTT

V: TRBV19
size: .
D: .
J: TRBJ2-7
CDR3: CASSMEGSGAYEQYF
DNA: TGTGCCAGTAGTATGGAGGGGTCGGGGGCCTACGAGCAGTACTTC

V: TRBV28
size: .
D: .
J: TRBJ1-5
CDR3: CASSLPGRGNQPQHF
DNA: TGTGCCAGCAGTCTCCCGGGGAGAGGCAATCAGCCCCAGCATTTT

V: TRBV2
size: .
D: TRBD1
J: TRBJ2-3
CDR3: CASRKQGPDTQYF
DNA: TGTGCCAGCAGGAAACAGGGGCCAGATACGCAGTATTTT

V: TRBV11-2
size: .
D: .
J: TRBJ2-6
CDR3: CASSLMGGGSGANVLTF
DNA: TGTGCCAGCAGCTTAATGGGTGGAGGGTCCGGGGCCAACGTCCTGACTTTC

V: TRBV9
size: .
D: .
J: TRBJ1-1
CDR3: CASSGGVWDTEAFF
DNA: TGTGCCAGCAGCGGAGGGGTTTGGGACACTGAAGCTTTCTTT

V: TRBV4-1
size: .
D: .
J: TRBJ1-4
CDR3: CASSQVSGRNEKLFF
DNA: TGCGCCAGCAGCCAAGTCTCAGGGCGTAATGAAAAACTGTTTTTT

V: TRBV5-1
size: .
D: .
J: TRBJ2-3
CDR3: CASSHGTDGTDTQYF
DNA: TGCGCCAGCAGCCACGGGACGGATGGGACAGATACGCAGTATTTT